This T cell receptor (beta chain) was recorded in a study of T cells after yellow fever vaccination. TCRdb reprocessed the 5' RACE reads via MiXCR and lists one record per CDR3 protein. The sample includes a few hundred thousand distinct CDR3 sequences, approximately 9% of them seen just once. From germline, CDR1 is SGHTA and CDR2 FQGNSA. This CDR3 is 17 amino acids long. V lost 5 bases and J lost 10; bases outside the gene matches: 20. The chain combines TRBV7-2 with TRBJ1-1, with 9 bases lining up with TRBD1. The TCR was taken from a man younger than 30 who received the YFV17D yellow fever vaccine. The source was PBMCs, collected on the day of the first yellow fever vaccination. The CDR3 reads CASSPPPIYSGQGLAFF. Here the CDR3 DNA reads TGTGCCAGCAGCCCCCCGCCTATCTATTCGGGACAGGGCTTAGCTTTCTTT. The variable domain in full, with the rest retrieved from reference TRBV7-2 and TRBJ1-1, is GAGVSQSPSNKVTEKGKDVELRCDPISGHTALYWYRQSLGQGLEFLIYFQGNSAPDKSGLPSDRFSAERTGGSVSTLTIQRTQQEDSAVYLCASSPPPIYSGQGLAFFGQGTRLTVV.